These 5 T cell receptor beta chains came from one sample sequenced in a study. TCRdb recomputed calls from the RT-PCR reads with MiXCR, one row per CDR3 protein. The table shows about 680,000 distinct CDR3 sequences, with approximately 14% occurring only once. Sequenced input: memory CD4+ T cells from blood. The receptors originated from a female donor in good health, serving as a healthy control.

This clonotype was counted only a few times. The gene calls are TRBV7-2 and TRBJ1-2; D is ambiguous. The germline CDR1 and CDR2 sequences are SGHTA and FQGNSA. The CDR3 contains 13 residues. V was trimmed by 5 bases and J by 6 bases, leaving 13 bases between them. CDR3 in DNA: TGTGCCAGCAGCCACCGAAGGGCGGATGGCTACACCTTC. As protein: CASSHRRADGYTF.

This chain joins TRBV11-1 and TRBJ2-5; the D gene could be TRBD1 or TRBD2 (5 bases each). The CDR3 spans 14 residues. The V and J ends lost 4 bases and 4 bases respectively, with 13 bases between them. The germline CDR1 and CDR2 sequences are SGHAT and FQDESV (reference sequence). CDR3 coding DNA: TGTGCCAGCAGCTCTGGGGGTAGGACAGAGACCCAGTACTTC. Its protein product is CASSSGGRTETQYF.

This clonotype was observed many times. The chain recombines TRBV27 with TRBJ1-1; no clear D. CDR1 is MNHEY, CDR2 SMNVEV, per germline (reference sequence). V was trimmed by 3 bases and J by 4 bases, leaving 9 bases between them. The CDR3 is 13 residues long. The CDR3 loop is CASSFNTGTEAFF. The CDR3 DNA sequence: TGTGCCAGCAGTTTCAATACGGGCACTGAAGCTTTCTTT.

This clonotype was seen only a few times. The CDR3 DNA reads TGTGCCAGCAGTCAATCAGGGACAGGGGTCCGTCTAAAGAACGAGCAGTACTTC. Amino acids: CASSQSGTGVRLKNEQYF. The chain joins TRBV6-1 to TRBJ2-7; 10 bases are shared with TRBD1. V lost 5 bases to trimming and J lost 5 bases; unmatched junction nucleotides: 18. Per germline, CDR1 MNHNS and CDR2 SASEGT. The CDR3 consists of 18 residues.

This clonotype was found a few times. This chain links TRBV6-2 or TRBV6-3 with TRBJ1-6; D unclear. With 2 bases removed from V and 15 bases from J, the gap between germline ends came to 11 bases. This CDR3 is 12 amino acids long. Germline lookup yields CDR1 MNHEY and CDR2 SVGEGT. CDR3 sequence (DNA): TGTGCCAGCAGTTACGCGAGTAAAGGCCTCCACTTT. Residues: CASSYASKGLHF.